This T cell receptor beta chain derives from a study of cytomegalovirus exposure and HLA in healthy donors. Looked up from germline, CDR1 is SGHDT and CDR2 is YYEEEE. Trimming shortened V by 4 bases and J by 8 bases, and 18 bases separated the two germline ends. This CDR3 comprises 14 residues. It was with 60 Vbeta and 13 Jbeta primers that the PCR ran. Libraries were prepared by immunoSEQ multiplex PCR; TCRdb keeps only in-frame clonotypes and omits some of them. Here the sample spans about 130,000 clones, approximately 82% being singletons. The TCR comes from a boy aged 2 to 9 in good health and CMV-seronegative. The sample taken for sequencing was PBMCs. The chain combines TRBV5-6 with TRBJ1-2; the D gene is possibly TRBD1 (5 bases). CDR3 region: CASSHPGLQGGYTF. CDR3 in DNA: TGTGCCAGCAGCCACCCGGGACTCCAAGGAGGCTACACCTTC.